The 8 T cell receptor beta chains given below trace back to one sample, sequenced in a study of cytomegalovirus exposure and HLA in healthy donors. PCR employed 60 Vbeta and 13 Jbeta primers. Repertoires were generated with immunoSEQ multiplex PCR, while TCRdb's copy carries only in-frame clones and drops some. The table lists about 160,000 clones, around 72% of them singletons. Sequences were obtained from PBMCs. The receptors were gathered from a female donor in good health and CMV-seronegative.

This clone was counted only a few times. CDR3 sequence reads: CASSGASGGSYNEQFF. Written as DNA, the CDR3 is TGTGCCAGCAGTGGGGCTAGCGGAGGTTCCTACAATGAGCAGTTCTTC. The V and J genes are TRBV2 and TRBJ2-1; 7 bases map to TRBD2. After removal of 4 bases from V and 1 base from J, the junction contained 7 bases not matched to a gene. Germline V gene sequence: CDR1 SNHLY, CDR2 FYNNEI. The CDR3 is 16 amino acids.

The J gene is TRBJ2-5, the V gene TRBV6-6; weak D call: TRBD1 (6 bases). CDR1 is MNHNY, CDR2 SVGAGI, per germline (reference sequence). This CDR3 contains 16 residues. V was shortened by 6 bases and J by 1 base, with 18 bases between the two germline ends. Here the CDR3 reads CASSPTGTPIQETQYF. The CDR3, as DNA: TGTGCCAGCAGCCCCACCGGGACACCGATCCAAGAGACCCAGTACTTC.

CDR3 in amino acids: CASSDSSEGQGPSSYNSPLHF. DNA of the CDR3: TGTGCCAGCAGTGACTCGAGTGAGGGACAGGGACCGAGCTCCTATAATTCACCCCTCCACTTT. This chain uses TRBV6-4 with TRBJ1-6, with 9 bases aligning to TRBD1. Germline trimming cut 0 bases from V and 0 bases from J; bases unmatched to any gene: 12. CDR1 and CDR2 from the germline V gene are MRHNA and SNTAGT. The CDR3 runs 21 residues.

This clone was seen only a few times. This CDR3 is CAISEGDRVIGELFF. DNA of the CDR3: TGTGCCATCAGTGAGGGGGACAGGGTTATCGGGGAGCTGTTTTTT. This sequence joins TRBV10-3 and TRBJ2-2; 9 positions agree with TRBD1. J gave up 7 bases and V 2 bases, and 5 bases lay outside the gene matches. This CDR3 region has 15 residues. The germline V gene has CDR1 ENHRY and CDR2 SYGVKD.

The chain joins TRBV20-1 to TRBJ2-7; possible D gene TRBD1, 5 bases. V lost 6 bases and J 1 base, leaving 7 bases between the germline ends. The V gene's germline CDR1 is DFQATT and CDR2 SNEGSKA (reference sequence). The CDR3 extends over 11 amino acids. CDR3 coding DNA: TGCAGTGCCAGACAGTCCTACGAGCAGTACTTC. Residues: CSARQSYEQYF.

This clone was seen once. The chain has TRBV16 and TRBJ1-5; 8 bases fit TRBD1. J lost 2 bases, V lost 4 bases, and 1 base had no gene match. Per the germline V gene, CDR1 is KGHSY and CDR2 is FQNENV. The CDR3 totals 14 residues. CDR3: CASSPGQGNQPQHF. CDR3 bases: TGTGCCAGCAGCCCGGGACAGGGCAATCAGCCCCAGCATTTT.

This clone was found once. The chain links TRBV4-3 to TRBJ1-1, with D unclear. CDR1 is LGHNA, CDR2 YSLEER, per germline. Trimming took off 5 bases at V and 5 bases at J, with 12 bases between the two ends. The CDR3 consists of 13 residues. CDR3 in DNA: TGCGCCAGCAGCGGAGGGTTCGGAACTGAAGCTTTCTTT. It yields the protein CASSGGFGTEAFF.

Regarding this clone: At one boundary the junction diverges from the germline segment, which might be a read error. This sequence joins TRBV7-2 and TRBJ1-1; 8 bases agree with TRBD1. This CDR3 is 17 amino acids long. The germline V gene has CDR1 SGHTA and CDR2 FQGNSA. CDR3 DNA: TGTGCCAGCAGCAGTAGGAGGACAGGGAAGCCGGACACTGAAGCTCTCTTT. It codes for CASSSRRTGKPDTEALF. Full variable domain (missing parts from reference TRBV7-2 and TRBJ1-1): GAGVSQSPSNKVTEKGKDVELRCDPISGHTALYWYRQSLGQGLEFLIYFQGNSAPDKSGLPSDRFSAERTGGSVSTLTIQRTQQEDSAVYLCASSSRRTGKPDTEALFGQGTRLTVV.